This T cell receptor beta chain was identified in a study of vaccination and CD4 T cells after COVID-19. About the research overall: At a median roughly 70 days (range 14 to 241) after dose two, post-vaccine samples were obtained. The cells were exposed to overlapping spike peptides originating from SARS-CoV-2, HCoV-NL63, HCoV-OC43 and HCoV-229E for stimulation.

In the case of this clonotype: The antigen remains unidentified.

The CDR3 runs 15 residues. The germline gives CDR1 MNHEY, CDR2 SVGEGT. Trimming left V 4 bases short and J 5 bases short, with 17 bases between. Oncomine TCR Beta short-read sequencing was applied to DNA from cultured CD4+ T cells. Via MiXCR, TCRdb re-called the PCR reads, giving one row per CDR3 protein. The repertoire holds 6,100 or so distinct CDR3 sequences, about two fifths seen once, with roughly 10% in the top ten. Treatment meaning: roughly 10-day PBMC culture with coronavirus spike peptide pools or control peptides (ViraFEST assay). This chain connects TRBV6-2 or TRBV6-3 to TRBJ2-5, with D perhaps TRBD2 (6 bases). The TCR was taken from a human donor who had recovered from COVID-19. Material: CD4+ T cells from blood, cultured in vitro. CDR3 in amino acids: CASSSRGAIGETQYF. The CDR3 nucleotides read TGTGCCAGCAGTTCCCGCGGGGCCATTGGGGAGACCCAGTACTTC.